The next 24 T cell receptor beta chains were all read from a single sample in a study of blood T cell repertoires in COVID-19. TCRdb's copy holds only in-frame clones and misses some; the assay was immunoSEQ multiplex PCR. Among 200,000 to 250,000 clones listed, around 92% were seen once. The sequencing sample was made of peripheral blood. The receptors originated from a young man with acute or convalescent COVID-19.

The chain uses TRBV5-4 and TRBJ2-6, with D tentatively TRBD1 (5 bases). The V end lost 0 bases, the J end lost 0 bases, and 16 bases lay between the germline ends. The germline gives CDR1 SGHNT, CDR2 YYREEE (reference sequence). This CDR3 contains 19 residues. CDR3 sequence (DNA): TGTGCCAGCAGCTTGGAAGGACCGCGGACAAGCTCTGGGGCCAACGTCCTGACTTTC. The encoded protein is CASSLEGPRTSSGANVLTF.

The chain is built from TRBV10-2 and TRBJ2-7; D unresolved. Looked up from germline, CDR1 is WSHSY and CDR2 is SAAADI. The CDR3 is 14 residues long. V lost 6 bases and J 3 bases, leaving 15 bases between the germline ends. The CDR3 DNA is TGCGCCAGCAGGGCCGGAACAGAAGACTACGAGCAGTACTTC. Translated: CASRAGTEDYEQYF.

CDR3 bases: TGTGCCATCAAACAGGCAGCGGGCTCCTACGAGCAGTACTTC. As protein: CAIKQAAGSYEQYF. This chain joins TRBV10-3 and TRBJ2-7, with D possibly being TRBD2 (6 bases). The CDR3 runs 14 residues. With 7 bases removed from V and 0 bases from J, the gap between germline ends came to 13 bases. Germline V gives CDR1 ENHRY, CDR2 SYGVKD.

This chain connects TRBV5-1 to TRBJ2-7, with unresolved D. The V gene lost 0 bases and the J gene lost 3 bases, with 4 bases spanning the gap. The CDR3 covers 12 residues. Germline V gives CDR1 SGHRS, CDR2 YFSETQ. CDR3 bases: TGCGCCAGCAGCTTGGACATCTACGAGCAGTACTTC. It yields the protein CASSLDIYEQYF.

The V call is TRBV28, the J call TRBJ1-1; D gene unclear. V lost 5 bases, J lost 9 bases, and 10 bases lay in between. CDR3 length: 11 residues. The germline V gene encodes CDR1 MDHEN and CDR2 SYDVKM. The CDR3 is CASSNLGKAFF. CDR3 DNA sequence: TGTGCCAGCAGTAACTTGGGCAAAGCTTTCTTT.

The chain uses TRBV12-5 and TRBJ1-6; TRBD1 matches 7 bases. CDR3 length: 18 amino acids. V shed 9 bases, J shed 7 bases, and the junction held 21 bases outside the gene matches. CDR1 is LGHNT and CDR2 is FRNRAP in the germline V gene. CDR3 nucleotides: TGTGCTAGCTCCCCTACCTCTGGACAGGCCCGTTGGAATTCACCCCTCCACTTT. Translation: CASSPTSGQARWNSPLHF.

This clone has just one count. This CDR3 reads CASSQDRTTDTQYF. In DNA form, the CDR3 reads TGTGCCAGCAGCCAGGACAGGACCACAGATACGCAGTATTTT. The chain is built from TRBV2 and TRBJ2-3; TRBD1 matches 7 bases. V gave up 6 bases and J gave up 2 bases; unmatched junction bases: 5. Germline V gives CDR1 SNHLY, CDR2 FYNNEI. The CDR3 sequence is 14 residues long.

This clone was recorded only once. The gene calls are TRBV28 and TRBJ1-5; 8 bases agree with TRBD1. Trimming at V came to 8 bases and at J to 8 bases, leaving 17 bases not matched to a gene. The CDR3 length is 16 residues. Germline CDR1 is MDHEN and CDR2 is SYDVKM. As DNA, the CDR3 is TGTGCCAGCGGATTTATTAGACAGGGGAATTTCAAGCCCCAGCATTTT. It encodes CASGFIRQGNFKPQHF.

The CDR3 sequence is CASSEDLGTYLYEQYF. In nucleotides, the CDR3 is TGCGCCAGCAGTGAGGACTTAGGGACTTACCTCTACGAGCAGTACTTC. V is TRBV10-2 and J is TRBJ2-7, with TRBD2 as a possible D gene (6 bases). The CDR3 is 16 residues long. Germline V lookup: CDR1 WSHSY, CDR2 SAAADI. V gave up 2 bases and J gave up 3 bases, with 17 bases separating them.

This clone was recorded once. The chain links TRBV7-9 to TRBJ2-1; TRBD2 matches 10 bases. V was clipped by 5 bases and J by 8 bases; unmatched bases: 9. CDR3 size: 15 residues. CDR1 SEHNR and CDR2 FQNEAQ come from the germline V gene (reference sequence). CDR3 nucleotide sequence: TGTGCCAGCAGCGCCTTAGCGGGAGGAGTCGATGAGCAGTTCTTC. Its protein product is CASSALAGGVDEQFF.

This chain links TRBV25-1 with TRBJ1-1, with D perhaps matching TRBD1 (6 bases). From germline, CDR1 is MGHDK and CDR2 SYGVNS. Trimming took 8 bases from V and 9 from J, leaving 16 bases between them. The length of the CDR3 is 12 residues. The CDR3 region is CASSHQGPQAFF. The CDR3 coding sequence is TGTGCCAGCTCTCACCAGGGGCCTCAAGCTTTCTTT.

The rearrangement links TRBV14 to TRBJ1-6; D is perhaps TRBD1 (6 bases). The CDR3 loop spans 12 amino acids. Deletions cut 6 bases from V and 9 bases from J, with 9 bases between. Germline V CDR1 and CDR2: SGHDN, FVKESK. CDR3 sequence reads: CASSVGASPLHF. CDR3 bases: TGTGCCAGCAGTGTGGGGGCTTCACCCCTCCACTTT.

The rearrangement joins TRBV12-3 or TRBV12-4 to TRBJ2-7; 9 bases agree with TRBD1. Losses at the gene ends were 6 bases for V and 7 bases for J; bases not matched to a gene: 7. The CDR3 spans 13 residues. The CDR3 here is CASRKQGAGEQYF. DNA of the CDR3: TGTGCCAGCAGGAAACAGGGGGCGGGGGAGCAGTACTTC.

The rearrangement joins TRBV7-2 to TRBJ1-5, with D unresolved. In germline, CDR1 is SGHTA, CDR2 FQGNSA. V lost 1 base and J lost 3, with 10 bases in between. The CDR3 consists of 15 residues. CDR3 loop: CASSLGEWVNQPQHF. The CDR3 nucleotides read TGTGCCAGCAGCTTAGGGGAGTGGGTCAATCAGCCCCAGCATTTT.

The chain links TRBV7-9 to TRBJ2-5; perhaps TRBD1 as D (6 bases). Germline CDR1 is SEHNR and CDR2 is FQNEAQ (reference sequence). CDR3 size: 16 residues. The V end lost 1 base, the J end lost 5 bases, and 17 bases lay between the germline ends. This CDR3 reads CASSLVGQRPRETQYF. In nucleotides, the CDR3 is TGTGCCAGCAGCTTAGTCGGACAGCGGCCCCGGGAGACCCAGTACTTC.

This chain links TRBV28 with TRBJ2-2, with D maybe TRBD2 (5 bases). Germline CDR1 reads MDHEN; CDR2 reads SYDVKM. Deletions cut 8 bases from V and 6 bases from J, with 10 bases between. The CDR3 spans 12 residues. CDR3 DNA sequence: TGTGCCAGCCGGGAAGGGCCCGGGGAGCTGTTTTTT. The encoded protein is CASREGPGELFF.

The CDR3 bases are TGTGCCAGCAGCTTAAACAGGGGGCGGACCGGGGAGCTGTTTTTT. It yields the protein CASSLNRGRTGELFF. The V and J genes are TRBV7-9 and TRBJ2-2, with TRBD1 identical over 9 bases. Germline V lookup: CDR1 SEHNR, CDR2 FQNEAQ (reference sequence). This CDR3 has 15 residues. Unmatched junction bases numbered 3, after V lost 2 bases and J lost 5 bases.

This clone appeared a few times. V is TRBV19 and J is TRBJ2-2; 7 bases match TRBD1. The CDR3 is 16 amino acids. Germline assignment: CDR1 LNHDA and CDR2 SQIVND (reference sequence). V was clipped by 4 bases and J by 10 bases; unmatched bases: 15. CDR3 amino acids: CASSTRQGRYAEELFF. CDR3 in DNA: TGTGCCAGTAGTACGCGACAGGGAAGATATGCCGAGGAGCTGTTTTTT.

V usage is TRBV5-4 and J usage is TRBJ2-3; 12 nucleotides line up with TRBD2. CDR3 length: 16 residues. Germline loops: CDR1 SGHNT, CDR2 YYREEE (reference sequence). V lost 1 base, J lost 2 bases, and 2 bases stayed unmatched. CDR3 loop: CASSLLAGGPTDTQYF. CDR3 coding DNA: TGTGCCAGCAGCTTGCTAGCGGGGGGGCCCACAGATACGCAGTATTTT.

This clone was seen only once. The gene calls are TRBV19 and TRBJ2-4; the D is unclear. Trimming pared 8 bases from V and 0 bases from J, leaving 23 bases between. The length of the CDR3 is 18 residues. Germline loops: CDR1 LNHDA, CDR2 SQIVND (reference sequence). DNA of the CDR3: TGTGCCAGTGCCAATCTCGAAACCCTTGGAGCAGCCAAAAACATTCAGTACTTC. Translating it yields CASANLETLGAAKNIQYF.

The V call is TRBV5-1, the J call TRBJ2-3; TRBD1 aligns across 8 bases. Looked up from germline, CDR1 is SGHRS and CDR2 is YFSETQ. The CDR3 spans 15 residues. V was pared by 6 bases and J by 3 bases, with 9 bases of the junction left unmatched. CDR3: CASNTDRGGTDTQYF. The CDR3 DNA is TGCGCCAGCAACACCGACAGGGGTGGGACAGATACGCAGTATTTT. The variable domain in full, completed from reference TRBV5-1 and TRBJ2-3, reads KAGVTQTPRYLIKTRGQQVTLSCSPISGHRSVSWYQQTPGQGLQFLFEYFSETQRNKGNFPGRFSGRQFSNSRSEMNVSTLELGDSALYLCASNTDRGGTDTQYFGPGTRLTVL.

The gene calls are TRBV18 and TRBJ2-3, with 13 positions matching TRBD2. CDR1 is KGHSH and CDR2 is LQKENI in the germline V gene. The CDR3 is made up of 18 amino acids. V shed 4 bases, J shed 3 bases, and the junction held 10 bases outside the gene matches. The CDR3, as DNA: TGTGCCAGCTCACGCCGGACTAGCGGGAGAATGGGAACAGATACGCAGTATTTT. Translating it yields CASSRRTSGRMGTDTQYF.

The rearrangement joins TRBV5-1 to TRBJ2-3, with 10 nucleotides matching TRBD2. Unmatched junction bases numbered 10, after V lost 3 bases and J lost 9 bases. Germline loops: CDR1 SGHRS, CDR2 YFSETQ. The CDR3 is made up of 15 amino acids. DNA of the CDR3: TGCGCCAGCAGCTGGACCGGGACTAGCGATATCACGCAGTATTTT. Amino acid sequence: CASSWTGTSDITQYF.

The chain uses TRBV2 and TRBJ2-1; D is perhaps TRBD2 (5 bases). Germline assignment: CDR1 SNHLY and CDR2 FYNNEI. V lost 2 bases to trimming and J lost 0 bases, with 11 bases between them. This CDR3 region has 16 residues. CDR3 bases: TGTGCCAGCAGTGAAAGAACGGGGAGCTCCTACAATGAGCAGTTCTTC. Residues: CASSERTGSSYNEQFF.